These 30 T cell receptor beta chains were sequenced from one sample in a study of T-cell memory formation after mild COVID-19. A single record per CDR3 protein comes from TCRdb applying MiXCR to the 5' RACE reads. The sample lists about 560,000 distinct CDR3 sequences, roughly 18% occurring once. Input material: PBMCs or a T cell subset sorted from them (not recorded which). The receptors here all came from an adult woman who had mild COVID-19 (a few samples of this study predate the infection). Cell type and time point are not known.

The rearrangement links TRBV7-2 to TRBJ2-1; TRBD1 agrees at 7 bases. The J segment lost 2 bases and the V segment lost 0 bases, leaving 10 bases of the junction unmatched. The CDR3 consists of 18 residues. Per germline, CDR1 SGHTA and CDR2 FQGNSA. Here the CDR3 reads CASSLAPYAGTAYNEQFF. CDR3 DNA: TGTGCCAGCAGCTTAGCTCCCTACGCCGGGACAGCCTACAATGAGCAGTTCTTC.

This clonotype showed up just a few times. The chain is built from TRBV7-2 and TRBJ2-3; 8 nucleotides match TRBD1. This CDR3 is built from 17 residues. Germline CDR1 is SGHTA and CDR2 is FQGNSA. V trimming: 2 bases; J trimming: 0 bases; junction bases outside the gene matches: 7. The CDR3 DNA follows: TGTGCCAGCAGCTTACCCGACAGGGGTGCTAGCACAGATACGCAGTATTTT. This codes for CASSLPDRGASTDTQYF.

The rearrangement uses TRBV6-2 or TRBV6-3 and TRBJ2-5, with 10 bases identical to TRBD1. Per germline, CDR1 MNHEY and CDR2 SVGEGT. The V and J ends lost 8 bases and 7 bases, in that order; junction bases with no gene match: 10. The CDR3 is made up of 14 amino acids. The CDR3 sequence: CASRWTGGVGTQYF. CDR3 sequence (DNA): TGTGCCAGCCGGTGGACAGGGGGAGTCGGGACCCAGTACTTC.

The table lists this clonotype with a few counts. V usage is TRBV7-8 and J usage is TRBJ2-1, with 12 bases fitting TRBD2. CDR1 and CDR2 from the germline V gene are SGHVS and FQNEAQ. J gave up 5 bases and V 4 bases, and 9 bases lay outside the gene matches. The CDR3 runs to 17 residues. CDR3 nucleotides: TGTGCCAGCAGCTCGGTAGTAGGACTAGCGGGAAACAATGAGCAGTTCTTC. Encoded protein: CASSSVVGLAGNNEQFF.

The CDR3 DNA sequence: TGTGCCAGCAGTTCCCCAGGGAAACTCTACGAGCAGTACTTC. As protein: CASSSPGKLYEQYF. The rearrangement links TRBV6-2 or TRBV6-3 to TRBJ2-7, with D maybe TRBD1 (5 bases). CDR1 and CDR2 (germline): MNHEY, SVGEGT. CDR3 length: 14 amino acids. Trimming removed 4 bases from V and 3 bases from J, with 13 bases in between.

The V gene is TRBV7-2, the J gene TRBJ1-6; D gene ambiguous. Germline lookup yields CDR1 SGHTA and CDR2 FQGNSA. The CDR3 is made up of 14 amino acids. V lost 1 base, J lost 12 bases, and 13 bases lay in between. CDR3 nucleotides: TGTGCCAGCAGCTTAGGAAGTTTAGACATACCCCTCCACTTT. It specifies CASSLGSLDIPLHF.

CDR3 DNA: TGTGCCAGCAGCCCGGACGCTATGAACACTGAAGCTTTCTTT. Amino acids: CASSPDAMNTEAFF. The rearrangement uses TRBV7-2 and TRBJ1-1; D remains ambiguous. Germline CDR1 SGHTA, CDR2 FQGNSA. CDR3 length: 14 amino acids. Trimming removed 5 bases from V and 0 bases from J, with 10 bases in between.

This rearrangement joins TRBV11-2 to TRBJ2-2; D gene uncertain. Trimming cost V 5 bases and J 8 bases, with 15 bases left between them. Germline CDR1 is SGHAT and CDR2 is FQNNGV. The CDR3 extends over 14 amino acids. CDR3 region: CASSTRRIWGELFF. The CDR3 nucleotides are TGTGCCAGCAGCACCCGACGGATTTGGGGGGAGCTGTTTTTT.

There are a few counts of this clonotype. This chain joins TRBV4-3 and TRBJ2-1; D gene ambiguous. There are 16 residues in the CDR3. The germline V gene has CDR1 LGHNA and CDR2 YSLEER. With 1 base removed from V and 4 bases from J, the gap between germline ends came to 14 bases. The CDR3 DNA is TGCGCCAGCAGCCAAGGGGCAGGCTCCCGATACAATGAGCAGTTCTTC. This translates into CASSQGAGSRYNEQFF.

The CDR3 spells CAISETQVLSYEQYF. CDR3 DNA: TGTGCCATCAGTGAGACACAGGTTCTGTCCTACGAGCAGTACTTC. The gene calls are TRBV10-3 and TRBJ2-7; the D gene is possibly TRBD1 (5 bases). The V end was cut by 2 bases, the J end by 1 base, with 12 bases between. This CDR3 contains 15 residues. The germline V gene has CDR1 ENHRY and CDR2 SYGVKD.

V and J are TRBV2 and TRBJ2-2; 9 nucleotides match TRBD2. CDR1 is SNHLY and CDR2 is FYNNEI in the germline V gene. This CDR3 spans 17 amino acids. The V segment lost 2 bases and the J segment 6 bases; nucleotides outside the gene matches: 10. The CDR3 protein is CASSERRLAGTAGELFF. DNA for the CDR3: TGTGCCAGCAGTGAACGGCGCCTAGCGGGAACGGCCGGGGAGCTGTTTTTT.

This clonotype was detected a few times. The rearrangement uses TRBV4-2 and TRBJ2-1; 8 bases are a match to TRBD2. The V gene's germline CDR1 is LGHNA and CDR2 YNFKEQ. V trimming: 0 bases; J trimming: 7 bases; junction bases outside the gene matches: 5. The CDR3 is made up of 15 amino acids. Written as DNA, the CDR3 is TGTGCCAGCAGCCAAGACTCTAGCGGGTCTAATGAGCAGTTCTTC. It codes for CASSQDSSGSNEQFF.

The J gene is TRBJ2-1, the V gene TRBV5-1; 9 positions agree with TRBD2. Germline values: CDR1 SGHRS, CDR2 YFSETQ. The length of the CDR3 is 17 residues. V lost 1 base, J lost 3 bases, and 8 bases stayed unmatched. The CDR3 DNA follows: TGCGCCAGCAGCTTGTATGGTAGCGGGGGAGTCTACAATGAGCAGTTCTTC. Its protein product is CASSLYGSGGVYNEQFF.

The V gene is TRBV20-1, the J gene TRBJ2-1; TRBD2 matches 7 bases. Germline CDR1 is DFQATT and CDR2 is SNEGSKA (reference sequence). The CDR3 is made up of 12 amino acids. Trimming cost V 1 base and J 10 bases; bases outside gene matches: 4. The DNA of the CDR3 is TGCAGTGCTAGAGGGCCGGGAGGCGAGCAGTTCTTC. Its translation: CSARGPGGEQFF.

This chain connects TRBV11-2 to TRBJ2-2; TRBD2 matches 7 bases. The V gene's germline CDR1 is SGHAT and CDR2 FQNNGV. The CDR3 consists of 16 residues. Germline trimming cut 5 bases from V and 6 bases from J; bases unmatched to any gene: 12. This CDR3 is CASSGRGRGSSGELFF. The CDR3 DNA sequence: TGTGCCAGCAGCGGTCGTGGGAGGGGAAGTTCCGGGGAGCTGTTTTTT.

This clonotype came up a few times. V gene TRBV7-2 combines with J gene TRBJ2-5; 14 bases line up with TRBD2. The CDR3 has 19 amino acids. CDR1 is SGHTA, CDR2 FQGNSA, per germline. The J segment lost 4 bases and the V segment lost 4 bases, leaving 14 bases of the junction unmatched. CDR3 in DNA: TGTGCCAGCAGCTCAACACGGACTAGCGGGGGGCCCTGGGGAGAGACCCAGTACTTC. It translates to CASSSTRTSGGPWGETQYF.

The chain recombines TRBV3-1 with TRBJ2-3; D is unclear. This CDR3 comprises 13 residues. The V end lost 0 bases, the J end lost 11 bases, and 12 bases lay between the germline ends. The germline gives CDR1 LGHDT, CDR2 YNNKEL (reference sequence). The DNA for the CDR3 is TGTGCCAGCAGCCAAGAATCCACGAGCCGGCAGTATTTT. Protein: CASSQESTSRQYF.

This clonotype appeared once. The chain combines TRBV7-9 with TRBJ1-2; D possibly corresponds to TRBD1 (6 bases). The CDR3 loop spans 12 amino acids. In germline, CDR1 is SEHNR, CDR2 FQNEAQ (reference sequence). V lost 4 bases and J lost 8, with 11 bases in between. Written as DNA, the CDR3 is TGTGCCAGCAGCTCGGGGGGCGGAGGCTACACCTTC. Protein sequence: CASSSGGGGYTF.

The rearrangement uses TRBV5-1 and TRBJ1-1, with 7 bases lining up with TRBD1. This CDR3 has 14 amino acids. CDR1 and CDR2 from the germline V gene are SGHRS and YFSETQ. Losses at the gene ends were 3 bases for V and 8 bases for J; bases not matched to a gene: 10. CDR3: CASSSIDRAGEAFF. CDR3 in DNA: TGCGCCAGCAGCTCGATCGACAGGGCGGGGGAAGCTTTCTTT.

This clonotype showed up just a few times. The chain recombines TRBV4-3 with TRBJ2-1; D not resolved. The CDR3 is 14 residues long. The V end lost 0 bases, the J end lost 10 bases, and 13 bases lay between the germline ends. Germline values: CDR1 LGHNA, CDR2 YSLEER. DNA of the CDR3: TGCGCCAGCAGCCAAGATGGTCGAGCTGAGGAGCAGTTCTTC. As protein: CASSQDGRAEEQFF.

The CDR3: CASSAQHYEQYF. As DNA, the CDR3 is TGTGCCAGCAGTGCCCAGCACTACGAGCAGTACTTC. The chain couples TRBV6-1 to TRBJ2-7; D remains unclear. CDR3 size: 12 residues. Trimming took 4 bases from V and 3 from J, leaving 7 bases between them. The germline CDR1 and CDR2 sequences are MNHNS and SASEGT.

The J gene is TRBJ1-2, the V gene TRBV9; tentatively, D is TRBD1 (5 bases). Trimming removed 0 bases from V and 4 bases from J, with 10 bases in between. Germline CDR1 reads SGDLS; CDR2 reads YYNGEE. CDR3 size: 14 residues. CDR3 protein: CASSVDAGGYGYTF. The CDR3 bases are TGTGCCAGCAGCGTAGATGCGGGGGGCTATGGCTACACCTTC.

This chain connects TRBV20-1 to TRBJ1-2; TRBD1 is a possible D gene (6 bases). Between the trimmed V and J ends, which lost 6 bases and 4 bases, there was a span of 9 bases. This CDR3 spans 11 amino acids. Germline V gives CDR1 DFQATT, CDR2 SNEGSKA (reference sequence). CDR3 DNA sequence: TGCAGTGCAGGACAGAGCTATGGCTACACCTTC. Its protein product is CSAGQSYGYTF.

The J gene is TRBJ2-1, the V gene TRBV5-1, with D maybe TRBD1 (5 bases). The CDR3 loop spans 15 amino acids. The germline gives CDR1 SGHRS, CDR2 YFSETQ. V gave up 0 bases and J gave up 6 bases, with 13 bases separating them. The CDR3 is CASSLGQGNVNEQFF. The CDR3 DNA sequence: TGCGCCAGCAGCTTGGGCCAGGGAAACGTCAATGAGCAGTTCTTC.

The chain combines TRBV6-5 with TRBJ2-7, with unresolved D. This CDR3 is 13 amino acids long. CDR1 and CDR2 (germline): MNHEY, SVGAGI. V lost 6 bases and J 2 bases, leaving 11 bases between the germline ends. The CDR3 DNA reads TGTGCCAGCAGCCCTCACGGAGCCTACGAGCAGTACTTC. This translates into CASSPHGAYEQYF.

This clonotype has a handful of counts. The rearrangement uses TRBV20-1 and TRBJ2-5; 9 nucleotides match TRBD2. From germline, CDR1 is DFQATT and CDR2 SNEGSKA (reference sequence). This CDR3 has 15 amino acids. Unmatched junction bases numbered 5, after V lost 3 bases and J lost 0 bases. CDR3: CSASRAGGYQETQYF. For the CDR3, the DNA is TGCAGTGCTAGTCGGGCGGGGGGGTACCAAGAGACCCAGTACTTC.

V usage is TRBV3-1 and J usage is TRBJ2-3; D possibly matches TRBD1 or TRBD2 (5 bases each). The CDR3 extends over 15 amino acids. The germline gives CDR1 LGHDT, CDR2 YNNKEL (reference sequence). Trimming left V 4 bases short and J 0 bases short, with 11 bases between. The CDR3 sequence: CASSPGRTSTDTQYF. The CDR3 DNA follows: TGTGCCAGCAGCCCGGGACGAACTAGCACAGATACGCAGTATTTT.

This clonotype has a count of ten or more. This chain links TRBV7-3 with TRBJ2-3; 7 bases agree with TRBD2. The germline V gene encodes CDR1 SGHTA and CDR2 FQGTGA. With V trimmed by 0 bases and J by 2 bases, 11 bases remained unmatched. The CDR3 runs 18 residues. As DNA, the CDR3 is TGTGCCAGCAGCTTAACTCGCAGCGGCGGGGGAGCCACAGATACGCAGTATTTT. The encoded protein is CASSLTRSGGGATDTQYF.

This clonotype appeared a few times. This chain links TRBV19 with TRBJ2-1, with a possible D match to TRBD1 (5 bases). The CDR3 sequence is 16 residues long. CDR1 and CDR2 from the germline V gene are LNHDA and SQIVND (reference sequence). The V end was cut by 3 bases, the J end by 9 bases, with 21 bases between. CDR3 loop: CASSIYLAGPGGEQFF. In DNA, the CDR3 is TGTGCCAGTAGTATTTACCTGGCAGGGCCCGGTGGTGAGCAGTTCTTC.

This clonotype was counted ten times or more. This rearrangement joins TRBV7-2 to TRBJ2-1; 8 positions agree with TRBD1. Germline lookup yields CDR1 SGHTA and CDR2 FQGNSA. This CDR3 spans 15 amino acids. The trim removed 8 bases at V and 4 bases at J, leaving 10 bases unmatched. This CDR3 reads CASGTPGQAYNEQFF. In nucleotides, the CDR3 is TGTGCCAGCGGAACCCCGGGACAGGCTTACAATGAGCAGTTCTTC.